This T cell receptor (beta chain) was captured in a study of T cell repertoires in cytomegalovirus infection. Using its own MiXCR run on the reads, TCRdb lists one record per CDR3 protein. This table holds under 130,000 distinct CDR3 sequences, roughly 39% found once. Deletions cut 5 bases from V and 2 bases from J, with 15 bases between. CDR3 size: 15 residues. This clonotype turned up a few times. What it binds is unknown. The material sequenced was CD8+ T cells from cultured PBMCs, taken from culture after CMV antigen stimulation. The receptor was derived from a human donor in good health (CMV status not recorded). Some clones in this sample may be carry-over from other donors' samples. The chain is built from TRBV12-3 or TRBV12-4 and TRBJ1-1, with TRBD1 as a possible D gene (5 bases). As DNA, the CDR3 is TGTGCCAGCAGTCCCGCGGGGGGTTTCAACACTGAAGCTTTCTTT. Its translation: CASSPAGGFNTEAFF.